Reported below is one T cell receptor beta chain. Its antigen remains unidentified. Base qualities were left out, and no much larger clone turns up one base away. Data came from an Illumina NovaSeq 6000. cDNA libraries for TCRalpha and TCRbeta were prepared by 5'RACE using constant-segment primers, with sample barcodes and unique molecular identifiers added. Trizol reagent was used to extract RNA from every sample. Library amplification was performed in two PCR steps, and a second sample barcode and Illumina TruSeq adapters were introduced in the second step. Sequencing of the libraries was done on an Illumina NovaSeq, producing 2 x 150 bp paired-end reads. The published analysis was carried out like this. Demultiplexing of reads and collapsing into UMI-guided consensus sequences were performed with migec v1.2.7. With mixcr v2.1.11, UMI consensuses were aligned to TRA and TRB V and J templates and assembled into clonotypes. Expanded or contracted clonotypes were those called significant by both edgeR and NoisET, with noise models trained on biological replicates. For edgeR calls, the cutoffs were a false discovery rate-adjusted p below 0.01 and a log2 fold-change threshold of 1. As an exploratory analysis of dynamics, PCA with hierarchical clustering was applied to max-normalized trajectories of the 1000 most abundant clonotypes. Each responding clone was given a CD4 or CD8 phenotype based on the CD4+ and CD8+ repertoires, which had been sequenced separately. In-frame beta chains were kept once TCRdb had trimmed the public reads at Q25 with fastp and called clones with MiXCR. Under each unique CDR3 protein, matching rows form one entry showing the most common genes and DNA. The authors' filters were not applied to this entry. This sample gives a few hundred thousand distinct CDR3 sequences in total; under 15% of them show up just once. The ten most abundant clones make up 20% to 25% of the sample.

The sample is drawn from a study of T-cell memory formation after mild COVID-19 (dated by TCRdb to the early 2020s). With regard to the full study: TCR sequence clusters from the two donors were largely donor specific. T-cell clones expanding and contracting after mild COVID-19 in two donors were tracked by longitudinal TCRalpha and TCRbeta repertoire sequencing. The cohort was made up of two young adult volunteers, one female and one male, who were previously healthy. What the study reported, not specific to this receptor: Some responding clones were found in pre-infection memory, which suggests that pre-existing cross-reactive memory T cells took part in the SARS-CoV-2 response. Balanced CD4/CD8 phenotypes were observed for clones contracting from day 15 to 85, whereas a bias towards CD4+ was observed for a second wave of clones expanding from day 15 to 37. SARS-CoV-2 specificity was not confirmed for the second-wave clones peaking on day 37. Only a couple of mild cases were covered in the study, and larger cohorts including severe cases with pre-infection samples were considered necessary. Contracting CD4+ clones were located mainly in the CM and EM memory subsets, whereas CD8+ clones were found to be enriched in EMRA.

The germline V gene sets CDR1 to MNHEY and CDR2 to SVGEGT. The V and J ends are trimmed by 5 bases and 0 bases, leaving 22 bases between them. The CDR3 runs 18 residues from the cysteine to the phenylalanine. Only the CDR3 DNA stays, 54 bases, in frame from base 1. PBMCs were isolated by Ficoll-Paque density gradient centrifugation. The sequence links TRBV6-2 or TRBV6-3 to TRBJ1-2; matching of 6 bases hints at TRBD1 as the D gene. This sequence was found in a man aged 18 to 35 who had mild COVID-19 (a few samples of this study predate the infection). The sample titles of this study are shuffled in the database, so cell type and time point are left out; the donor was told from shared clones. The specimen sequenced was PBMCs or a T cell subset sorted from them (not recorded which). CDR3 protein: CASSDVTGTTWSNYGYTF. In nucleotides, the sequence is TGTGCCAGCAGTGACGTTACCGGGACAACTTGGTCTAACTATGGCTACACCTTC.